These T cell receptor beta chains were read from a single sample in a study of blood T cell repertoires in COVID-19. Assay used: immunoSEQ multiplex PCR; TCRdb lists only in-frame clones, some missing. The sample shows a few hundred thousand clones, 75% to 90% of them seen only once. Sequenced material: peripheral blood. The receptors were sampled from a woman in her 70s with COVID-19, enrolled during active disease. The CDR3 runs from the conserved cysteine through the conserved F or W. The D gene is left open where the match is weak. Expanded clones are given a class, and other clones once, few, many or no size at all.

CASSRRQGDEQYF | TGTGCCAGCTCACGTCGACAGGGTGACGAGCAGTACTTC | TRBV18 | . | TRBJ2-7 | TRBD1
CASSLPEGATKITYEQYF | TGTGCCAGCAGCTTACCGGAGGGGGCGACAAAAATTACCTACGAGCAGTACTTC | TRBV11-2 | . | TRBJ2-7 | .
CASSQLFGVWNSPLHF | TGTGCCAGCAGTCAGCTCTTCGGGGTATGGAATTCACCCCTCCACTTT | TRBV27 | . | TRBJ1-6 | .
CASSLTPRTSGGADTQYF | TGTGCCAGCAGCTTAACTCCCCGGACTAGCGGGGGTGCAGATACGCAGTATTTT | TRBV7-3 | once | TRBJ2-3 | TRBD2
CASSLEGTGAYEQYF | TGCGCCAGCAGCTTGGAAGGGACAGGGGCCTACGAGCAGTACTTC | TRBV5-1 | . | TRBJ2-7 | TRBD1
CATSDFAGTSTDTQYF | TGTGCCACCAGTGATTTTGCGGGAACGAGCACAGATACGCAGTATTTT | TRBV24-1 | . | TRBJ2-3 | .
CASSLKQNYGYTF | TGTGCCAGCAGCTTGAAACAGAACTATGGCTACACCTTC | TRBV5-5 | . | TRBJ1-2 | .
CASSQSGQGDEQFF | TGTGCCAGCAGCCAATCCGGACAGGGGGATGAGCAGTTCTTC | TRBV2 | . | TRBJ2-1 | TRBD1
CASSFTGNTEAFF | TGTGCCAGCAGCTTTACCGGGAACACTGAAGCTTTCTTT | TRBV7-6 | once | TRBJ1-1 | .
CASTYQGTGANVLTF | TGCGCCAGCACCTACCAGGGCACTGGGGCCAACGTCCTGACTTTC | TRBV10-2 | . | TRBJ2-6 | .
CASSLASGGAVYNEQFF | TGTGCCAGCAGCTTAGCTAGCGGGGGGGCCGTCTACAATGAGCAGTTCTTC | TRBV11-2 | . | TRBJ2-1 | TRBD2
CASSLVDSPDWDSPLHF | TGTGCCAGCAGCTTAGTAGACAGTCCGGATTGGGATTCACCCCTCCACTTT | TRBV7-2 | . | TRBJ1-6 | .
CATSEPGRELFF | TGTGCCACCAGTGAACCGGGGAGGGAGCTGTTTTTT | TRBV24-1 | . | TRBJ2-2 | .
CSVEVISLSGNTIYF | TGCAGCGTTGAAGTGATTTCCCTATCTGGAAACACCATATATTTT | TRBV29-1 | . | TRBJ1-3 | .
CASSSGGSGNQPQHF | TGTGCCAGCAGCTCCGGGGGTTCGGGCAATCAGCCCCAGCATTTT | TRBV5-8 | . | TRBJ1-5 | .
CASSPGQGFHEQYF | TGTGCCAGCAGCCCAGGACAGGGTTTCCACGAGCAGTACTTC | TRBV11-2 | . | TRBJ2-7 | TRBD1
CASSSIPESGNTIYF | TGTGCCAGCAGCTCCATTCCGGAGTCTGGAAACACCATATATTTT | TRBV7-9 | . | TRBJ1-3 | .
CASSHSGQGNSPLHF | TGTGCCAGCAGCCACAGCGGACAGGGGAATTCACCCCTCCACTTT | TRBV4-2 | . | TRBJ1-6 | TRBD1
CASSAGTAGNTIYF | TGTGCCAGCAGCGCCGGGACAGCGGGAAACACCATATATTTT | TRBV7-9 | . | TRBJ1-3 | TRBD1
CAWNLKGNQPQHF | TGTGCCTGGAACCTAAAGGGGAATCAGCCCCAGCATTTT | TRBV30 | few | TRBJ1-5 | .
CASSQETSGAGLYNEQFF | TGCGCCAGCAGCCAAGAAACCAGTGGGGCAGGGCTCTACAATGAGCAGTTCTTC | TRBV4-1 | . | TRBJ2-1 | .
CASAVSNEQYF | TGTGCCAGCGCGGTCTCCAACGAGCAGTACTTC | TRBV3-1/TRBV3-2 | . | TRBJ2-7 | .
CSGTERNEQFF | TGCAGCGGGACTGAGAGAAATGAGCAGTTCTTC | TRBV29-1 | . | TRBJ2-1 | .
CASSLSDSPLHF | TGCGCCAGCAGCCTCTCTGATTCACCCCTCCACTTT | TRBV5-1 | . | TRBJ1-6 | .